This T cell receptor (beta chain) originates from a study of blood T cell repertoires in COVID-19. Study-wide background: Both acute and convalescent COVID-19 samples were obtained from the United States, Italy and Spain. Sources were T cells, B-cell-depleted T cells, or PBMCs; the material itself was cDNA or gDNA.

The V end was cut by 4 bases, the J end by 5 bases, with 18 bases between. The CDR3 sequence is 17 residues long. Germline lookup yields CDR1 SGHTA and CDR2 FQGNSA. As processed by the authors: The authors estimated nucleated cell counts from reference gene primer amplification. TCRdb's copy holds only in-frame clones and misses some; the assay was immunoSEQ multiplex PCR. V and J calls and clone size come straight from that table; D and trimming were deduced from the DNA. The sample lists around 58,000 clones, roughly 85% occurring once. The clonotype comes from a human donor in a cohort sampled during active COVID-19. Sequenced input: peripheral blood. The chain uses TRBV7-2 and TRBJ2-6, with a possible D match to TRBD1 (6 bases). This CDR3 is CASSWLTRGTWANVLTF. The CDR3 DNA reads as TGTGCCAGCAGCTGGCTGACCAGGGGTACCTGGGCCAACGTCCTGACTTTC.